These 20 T cell receptor beta chains share one sample of origin, sequenced in a study of technical replicates of blood from four donors. Profiling relied on immunoSEQ multiplex PCR, and the TCRdb table lists in-frame clones only, not all of them. Of some 80,000 clones in the sample, 85% to 95% are singletons; the top ten hold more than 0.2%. Input material: T cells isolated from PBMCs. The receptors were sampled from a human donor in good health.

V gene TRBV4-1 combines with J gene TRBJ2-7; TRBD1 matches 9 bases. Germline CDR1 and CDR2: MGHRA and YSYEKL. V shed 4 bases and J 0 bases; nucleotides not matched to a gene: 7. The CDR3 is made up of 16 amino acids. CDR3 in DNA: TGCGCCAGCAGCCGTTCCGGGACAGGGAGCTCCTACGAGCAGTACTTC. As protein: CASSRSGTGSSYEQYF.

The chain couples TRBV10-2 to TRBJ1-1; D ambiguous. The CDR3 is 12 residues long. CDR1 and CDR2 (germline): WSHSY, SAAADI. The V and J ends lost 6 bases and 1 base respectively, with 6 bases between them. CDR3 DNA sequence: TGCGCCAGCAGCCTTCGGAACACTGAAGCTTTCTTT. Encoded protein: CASSLRNTEAFF.

The chain combines TRBV4-2 with TRBJ2-6; the D gene is possibly TRBD2 (5 bases). The V end was cut by 0 bases, the J end by 0 bases, with 18 bases between. CDR3 length: 20 residues. Germline assignment: CDR1 LGHNA and CDR2 YNFKEQ. CDR3 in DNA: TGTGCCAGCAGCCAAGAGATCATCACTCGAGGGTTCTCTGGGGCCAACGTCCTGACTTTC. Protein sequence: CASSQEIITRGFSGANVLTF.

The V call is TRBV6-6, the J call TRBJ2-1; the match to TRBD2 covers 7 bases. J lost 5 bases, V lost 5 bases, and 12 bases had no gene match. The CDR3 sequence is 16 residues long. CDR1 is MNHNY, CDR2 SVGAGI, per germline (reference sequence). CDR3 region: CASSPDGGGANNEQFF. In DNA, the CDR3 is TGTGCCAGCAGTCCGGATGGCGGGGGAGCCAACAATGAGCAGTTCTTC.

The genes are TRBV5-1 and TRBJ1-5; perhaps TRBD1 as D (5 bases). With 4 bases removed from V and 6 bases from J, the gap between germline ends came to 17 bases. Germline-derived CDR1 and CDR2 are SGHRS and YFSETQ. The CDR3 has 15 residues. Here the CDR3 reads CASSPGGTTAQPQHF. The CDR3 DNA reads as TGCGCCAGCAGCCCGGGGGGGACGACAGCTCAGCCCCAGCATTTT.

In its sample, this clone was seen once. The chain combines TRBV27 with TRBJ2-7; 7 bases fit TRBD1. CDR1 is MNHEY and CDR2 is SMNVEV in the germline V gene (reference sequence). V shed 3 bases and J 3 bases; nucleotides not matched to a gene: 8. The CDR3 consists of 15 residues. CDR3 nucleotide sequence: TGTGCCAGCAGTTTGTCAGACAGGGTCAGCTACGAGCAGTACTTC. Protein product: CASSLSDRVSYEQYF.

This clone was observed a single time. The rearrangement links TRBV4-1 to TRBJ1-5; 7 bases are a match to TRBD1. The CDR3 is 12 amino acids. Germline V CDR1 and CDR2: MGHRA, YSYEKL. With V trimmed by 6 bases and J by 7 bases, 3 bases remained unmatched. The CDR3 loop reads CASSQGGQPQHF. CDR3 coding DNA: TGCGCCAGCAGTCAGGGGGGCCAGCCCCAGCATTTT.

The V call is TRBV18, the J call TRBJ2-2; 12 bases align to TRBD2. Germline CDR1 and CDR2: KGHSH and LQKENI. J gave up 0 bases and V 9 bases, and 5 bases lay outside the gene matches. The CDR3 runs to 16 residues. CDR3 in DNA: TGTGCCAGTAGACTAGCGGGGGCTTCGAACACCGGGGAGCTGTTTTTT. Amino acid sequence: CASRLAGASNTGELFF.

The chain combines TRBV25-1 with TRBJ1-2, with TRBD1 identical over 12 bases. V shed 1 base and J 5 bases; nucleotides not matched to a gene: 5. The length of the CDR3 is 16 residues. Looked up from germline, CDR1 is MGHDK and CDR2 is SYGVNS. CDR3 loop: CASSELGTGGGYGYTF. For the CDR3, the DNA is TGTGCCAGCAGTGAATTAGGGACAGGGGGCGGTTATGGCTACACCTTC.

This chain links TRBV6-5 with TRBJ2-5; no clear D. The CDR3 length is 15 residues. Trimming stripped 0 bases from V and 5 bases from J, with 13 bases between. CDR1 is MNHEY and CDR2 is SVGAGI in the germline V gene. The CDR3 coding sequence is TGTGCCAGCAGTTACTCGAACGGGTTCCTTGAGACCCAGTACTTC. This codes for CASSYSNGFLETQYF.

This clone was observed a single time. The chain carries TRBV4-1 and TRBJ2-7, with 7 bases identical to TRBD1. Germline V gene sequence: CDR1 MGHRA, CDR2 YSYEKL. The trim removed 1 base at V and 1 base at J, leaving 4 bases unmatched. The CDR3 loop spans 15 amino acids. The CDR3 here is CASSQGQGPSYEQYF. The DNA of the CDR3 is TGCGCCAGCAGCCAAGGACAGGGCCCTTCCTACGAGCAGTACTTC.

The rearrangement links TRBV6-1 to TRBJ2-3; the match to TRBD2 covers 10 bases. Germline values: CDR1 MNHNS, CDR2 SASEGT. The CDR3 spans 14 residues. With 7 bases clipped from V and 8 bases from J, the junction kept 9 bases outside the gene matches. CDR3 in amino acids: CASIQLAGSGTQYF. CDR3 DNA sequence: TGTGCCAGCATCCAACTAGCGGGGTCGGGTACGCAGTATTTT.

The rearrangement joins TRBV9 to TRBJ1-2, with D perhaps matching TRBD1 (5 bases). This CDR3 region has 15 residues. The germline gives CDR1 SGDLS, CDR2 YYNGEE. The V end was cut by 4 bases, the J end by 5 bases, with 18 bases between. The CDR3 DNA reads as TGTGCCAGCAGCCCAGCGGGGTCAGGGTCGTATGGCTACACCTTC. Its translation: CASSPAGSGSYGYTF.

The chain couples TRBV18 to TRBJ2-2; 8 bases map to TRBD1. V trimming: 2 bases; J trimming: 0 bases; junction bases outside the gene matches: 5. This CDR3 spans 17 amino acids. Germline V gene sequence: CDR1 KGHSH, CDR2 LQKENI. CDR3 in DNA: TGTGCCAGCTCACCATGGGGGACAGGTGCGAACACCGGGGAGCTGTTTTTT. Translated, it gives CASSPWGTGANTGELFF.

The chain uses TRBV28 and TRBJ2-7; perhaps TRBD2 as D (6 bases). V was pared by 2 bases and J by 2 bases, with 13 bases between. Germline V gene lookup returns CDR1 MDHEN and CDR2 SYDVKM. This CDR3 is 15 amino acids long. CDR3 protein: CASSLGGGLAYEQYF. The CDR3 DNA is TGTGCCAGCAGTTTAGGTGGAGGGCTAGCCTACGAGCAGTACTTC.

This chain uses TRBV5-4 with TRBJ1-3; 7 bases fit TRBD1. CDR1 and CDR2 (germline): SGHNT, YYREEE (reference sequence). The CDR3 runs to 15 residues. J was trimmed by 5 bases and V by 4 bases; bases with no gene match: 9. The CDR3 is CASSTPTGRRNTIYF. The CDR3 DNA sequence: TGTGCCAGCAGCACACCGACAGGGCGGAGAAACACCATATATTTT.

This clone was found a few times. This chain joins TRBV6-6 and TRBJ1-1; no clear D gene. Germline V gives CDR1 MNHNY, CDR2 SVGAGI (reference sequence). Trimming removed 0 bases from V and 4 bases from J, with 9 bases in between. The CDR3 sequence is 14 residues long. CDR3 loop: CASSYSNGFTEAFF. The CDR3 region has the DNA TGTGCCAGCAGTTACTCGAACGGGTTCACTGAAGCTTTCTTT.

The DNA of the CDR3 is TGCGCCAGCAGCTCGGGACAGGGCGCCTACGAGCAGTACTTC. Translated: CASSSGQGAYEQYF. The chain is built from TRBV5-1 and TRBJ2-7, with TRBD1 matching over 9 bases. The CDR3 consists of 14 residues. Unmatched junction bases numbered 3, after V lost 3 bases and J lost 2 bases. From germline, CDR1 is SGHRS and CDR2 YFSETQ.

The chain links TRBV19 to TRBJ1-2; unclear D gene. The CDR3 covers 15 residues. Germline CDR1 and CDR2: LNHDA and SQIVND (reference sequence). The V end lost 2 bases, the J end lost 4 bases, and 14 bases lay between the germline ends. CDR3: CASSISVSRFYGYTF. The CDR3 bases are TGTGCCAGTAGTATATCTGTGAGCAGGTTCTATGGCTACACCTTC.

This sequence joins TRBV9 and TRBJ1-2, with 7 nucleotides matching TRBD1. The junction had 4 bases not matched to a gene; V was cut back by 5 bases and J by 0 bases. Germline V gene data show CDR1 as SGDLS and CDR2 as YYNGEE. The CDR3 sequence is 14 residues long. The CDR3 nucleotides read TGTGCCAGCAGTGACAGGGACTCTAACTATGGCTACACCTTC. This sequence encodes CASSDRDSNYGYTF.